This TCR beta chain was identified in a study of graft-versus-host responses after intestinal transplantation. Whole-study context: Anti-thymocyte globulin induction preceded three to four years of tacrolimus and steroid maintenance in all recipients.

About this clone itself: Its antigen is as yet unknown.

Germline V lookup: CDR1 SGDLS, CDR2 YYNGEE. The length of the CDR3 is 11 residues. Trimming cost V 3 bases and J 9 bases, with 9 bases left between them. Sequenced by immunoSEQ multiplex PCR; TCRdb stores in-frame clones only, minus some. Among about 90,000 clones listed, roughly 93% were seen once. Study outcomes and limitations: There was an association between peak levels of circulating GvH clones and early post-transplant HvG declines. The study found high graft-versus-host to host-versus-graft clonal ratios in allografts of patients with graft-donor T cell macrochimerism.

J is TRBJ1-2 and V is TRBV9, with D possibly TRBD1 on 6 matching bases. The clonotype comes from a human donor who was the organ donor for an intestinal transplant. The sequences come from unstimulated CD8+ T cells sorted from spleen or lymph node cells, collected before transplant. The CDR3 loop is CASSGTGRYTF. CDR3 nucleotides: TGTGCCAGCAGCGGTACAGGGCGCTACACCTTC.